This TCR beta chain was captured by sequencing in a study of control samples from healthy donors and cancer patients. Produced via immunoSEQ multiplex PCR; TCRdb's table is partial and in-frame only. The sample lists 200,000 or so clones, around 93% occurring once. The CDR3 sequence is 16 residues long. Germline CDR1 is SEHNR and CDR2 is FQNEAQ (reference sequence). V trimming: 2 bases; J trimming: 15 bases; junction bases outside the gene matches: 18. This rearrangement joins TRBV7-9 to TRBJ2-1; TRBD1 matches at 8 bases. The sample taken for sequencing was blood. The sequence came from a man in his thirties or forties in good health. CDR3 nucleotide sequence: TGTGCCAGCAGCTTATCCTTCCCCAATGCGGACAGGGAGTCGTTCTTC. As protein: CASSLSFPNADRESFF.